Listed below are T cell receptor beta chains from one sample, sequenced in a study of blood T cells in healthy people across ages. From the 5' RACE reads, TCRdb called clonotypes with MiXCR, one entry per CDR3 protein. The data hold some 700,000 distinct CDR3 sequences, with about a fifth observed a single time. Sequenced: blood. Source of these receptors: a man in his sixties or seventies in good health. Both conserved end residues are part of each CDR3. The order of the fields is clone size, V gene, J gene, D gene, CDR3 DNA, CDR3 protein. The D gene is left open where the match is weak. Only part of the rows carry a size: once, few, many, or a class if the clone is expanded.

size: NA; V: TRBV20-1; J: TRBJ1-5; D: NA; DNA: TGCAGTGCTAGAACCCAGGGGCGGTATAGCAATCAGCCCCAGCATTTT; CDR3: CSARTQGRYSNQPQHF
size: NA; V: TRBV5-1; J: TRBJ2-5; D: NA; DNA: TGCGCCAGCAGCTTGGAACCCAGGGGCGAATGGGAGACCCAGTACTTC; CDR3: CASSLEPRGEWETQYF
size: few; V: TRBV6-6; J: TRBJ1-5; D: NA; DNA: TGTGCCAGCAGCCCTGGACAGAAGGATAATCAGCCCCAGCATTTT; CDR3: CASSPGQKDNQPQHF
size: few; V: TRBV12-3/TRBV12-4; J: TRBJ1-1; D: TRBD1; DNA: TGTGCCAGCAGCCCCAGGACAGGGGCCGGGACTGAAGCTTTCTTT; CDR3: CASSPRTGAGTEAFF
size: few; V: TRBV6-4; J: TRBJ2-5; D: NA; DNA: TGTGCCAGCGGACATCTCCCAGGGATAACTCCTCAAGAGACCCAGTACTTC; CDR3: CASGHLPGITPQETQYF
size: NA; V: TRBV5-1; J: TRBJ1-2; D: TRBD1; DNA: TGCGCCAGCAGCTTGGGGGACAGGGTTCTTCCTGGCTACACCTTC; CDR3: CASSLGDRVLPGYTF
size: many; V: TRBV4-2; J: TRBJ1-4; D: NA; DNA: TGTGCCAGCAGCCGCAACAGAGCAACTAATGAAAAACTGTTTTTT; CDR3: CASSRNRATNEKLFF
size: few; V: TRBV3-1; J: TRBJ2-3; D: NA; DNA: TGTGCCAGCAGCCAAGATTTTAGTACCGCAGATACGCAGTATTTT; CDR3: CASSQDFSTADTQYF
size: few; V: TRBV5-1; J: TRBJ2-1; D: TRBD1; DNA: TGCGCCAGCAGCTCAGGGGGCTGGGAGCAGTTCTTC; CDR3: CASSSGGWEQFF
size: NA; V: TRBV15; J: TRBJ1-2; D: TRBD1; DNA: TGTGCCACCAGCAGATCCCGCTCGACAGGGCAAGGCTACACCTTC; CDR3: CATSRSRSTGQGYTF
size: few; V: TRBV18; J: TRBJ1-1; D: NA; DNA: TGTGCCAGCTCACCACCTACGGTAGGCTCCCGCACTGAAGCTTTCTTT; CDR3: CASSPPTVGSRTEAFF
size: NA; V: TRBV18; J: TRBJ2-5; D: NA; DNA: TGTGCCAGCTCACCTTCTCGACATGACGGAGAGGCCCAGTACTTC; CDR3: CASSPSRHDGEAQYF
size: NA; V: TRBV29-1; J: TRBJ1-2; D: NA; DNA: TGCAGCATCCTTACGGGGCCCGGTGGCTACACCTTC; CDR3: CSILTGPGGYTF
size: NA; V: TRBV9; J: TRBJ2-1; D: TRBD2; DNA: TGTGCCAGCAGCGTCCACGGGACTAGCAATGAGCAGTTCTTC; CDR3: CASSVHGTSNEQFF
size: NA; V: TRBV20-1; J: TRBJ1-2; D: NA; DNA: TGCAGTGCGGACCTACGGAGGGGGGGCTACACCTTC; CDR3: CSADLRRGGYTF
size: NA; V: TRBV6-6; J: TRBJ2-5; D: NA; DNA: TGTGCCAGCAGTTCCCCCGTGGGAGGCCAAGAGACCCAGTACTTC; CDR3: CASSSPVGGQETQYF
size: NA; V: TRBV9; J: TRBJ1-1; D: NA; DNA: TGTGCCAGCAGCGGTCCCCCACAGAACACTGAAGCTTTCTTT; CDR3: CASSGPPQNTEAFF
size: NA; V: TRBV5-1; J: TRBJ2-3; D: NA; DNA: TGCGCCAGTAGCTTCGGACTACCAGGGGCAGATACGCAGTATTTT; CDR3: CASSFGLPGADTQYF
size: many; V: TRBV5-1; J: TRBJ2-5; D: NA; DNA: TGCGCCAGCAGCACAGCCGGAGAGACCCAGTACTTC; CDR3: CASSTAGETQYF
size: NA; V: TRBV11-2; J: TRBJ2-5; D: NA; DNA: TGTGCCAGCAGCACCAGGACAACCGGGTACCAAGAGACCCAGTACTTC; CDR3: CASSTRTTGYQETQYF
size: few; V: TRBV3-1; J: TRBJ2-5; D: NA; DNA: TGTGCCAGCAGCCAAGATCGGGCCCGAGGAGAGACCCAGTACTTC; CDR3: CASSQDRARGETQYF
size: NA; V: TRBV3-1; J: TRBJ1-5; D: TRBD1; DNA: TGTGCCAGCAGCCAGGGGACAGGGAGCAGTCAGCCCCAGCATTTT; CDR3: CASSQGTGSSQPQHF
size: NA; V: TRBV6-2/TRBV6-3; J: TRBJ2-1; D: NA; DNA: TGTGCCAGCAGTCCCAGACCCTACAATGAGCAGTTCTTC; CDR3: CASSPRPYNEQFF
size: NA; V: TRBV5-1; J: TRBJ2-6; D: NA; DNA: TGCGCCAGCAGCTTGGTTTCACTTTTCGGGACTGGGGCCAACGTCCTGACTTTC; CDR3: CASSLVSLFGTGANVLTF